This is a list of T cell receptor beta chains from one sample in a study of blood T cells in healthy people across ages. One entry per CDR3 protein results from TCRdb running MiXCR on the 5' RACE reads. The sample lists about 1,500,000 distinct CDR3 sequences; 42% were seen once. The sample comprised blood. These receptors originate from a woman aged 18 to 35 in good health. Both conserved end residues are part of each CDR3. The D gene is left open where the match is weak. Clone sizes are given selectively: once, few, many, or a class where the clone is expanded.

CDR3 protein | CDR3 DNA | J gene | D gene | V gene | clone size
CSARAGVYEQYF | TGCAGTGCTCGAGCAGGGGTCTACGAGCAGTACTTC | TRBJ2-7 | - | TRBV20-1 | few
CASSQDGIYGYTF | TGCGCCAGCAGCCAAGACGGGATCTATGGCTACACCTTC | TRBJ1-2 | - | TRBV4-1 | -
CASTSQGYTDTQYF | TGTGCCAGCACCAGTCAGGGGTACACAGATACGCAGTATTTT | TRBJ2-3 | - | TRBV11-2 | -
CSARDAGRAAGTGELFF | TGCAGTGCTAGAGATGCCGGGAGGGCCGCGGGCACCGGGGAGCTGTTTTTT | TRBJ2-2 | TRBD2 | TRBV20-1 | few
CASSLRGESAGYTF | TGTGCCAGCAGTTTAAGGGGGGAATCAGCTGGCTACACCTTC | TRBJ1-2 | - | TRBV27 | -
CSVVHFVGYEQYF | TGCAGCGTTGTTCACTTCGTTGGCTACGAGCAGTACTTC | TRBJ2-7 | - | TRBV29-1 | many
CASTDRSPGNTIYF | TGTGCCAGTACCGACAGGTCCCCTGGAAACACCATATATTTT | TRBJ1-3 | - | TRBV6-5 | -
CASSQVGTGNSYEQYF | TGCGCCAGCAGCCAAGTGGGGACAGGGAACTCCTACGAGCAGTACTTC | TRBJ2-7 | TRBD1 | TRBV4-1 | -
CASSCGGSGEQYF | TGTGCCAGCAGTTGTGGGGGTTCAGGCGAGCAGTACTTC | TRBJ2-7 | - | TRBV27 | -
CSVGVASGRNEQYF | TGCAGCGTCGGAGTGGCTAGCGGGAGAAATGAGCAGTACTTC | TRBJ2-7 | TRBD2 | TRBV29-1 | -
CSAYTLAGFLYF | TGCAGTGCTTATACCCTAGCGGGGTTTCTGTATTTT | TRBJ2-3 | TRBD2 | TRBV20-1 | -
CSVPRQTYQETQYF | TGCAGCGTTCCCCGACAGACTTACCAAGAGACCCAGTACTTC | TRBJ2-5 | - | TRBV29-1 | -
CAPPGGSSYNEQFF | TGTGCCCCCCCCGGCGGGAGTTCCTACAATGAGCAGTTCTTC | TRBJ2-1 | TRBD2 | TRBV15 | -
CASSLARAWGYTF | TGTGCCAGCAGCTTAGCAAGAGCGTGGGGCTACACCTTC | TRBJ1-2 | - | TRBV7-7 | -
CASSLRAGVSSGELFF | TGTGCCAGCAGCCTCCGGGCGGGCGTGTCTTCCGGGGAGCTGTTTTTT | TRBJ2-2 | - | TRBV3-1 | -
CASGLVRSLATQETQYF | TGTGCTAGTGGTTTGGTACGCTCACTAGCAACCCAAGAGACCCAGTACTTC | TRBJ2-5 | - | TRBV12-5 | -
CASPPPGTGRTEAFF | TGTGCCAGCCCCCCCCCGGGGACAGGACGGACTGAAGCTTTCTTT | TRBJ1-1 | TRBD1 | TRBV28 | -
CASSYGEGHETQYF | TGTGCCAGCAGTTACGGGGAGGGACATGAGACCCAGTACTTC | TRBJ2-5 | - | TRBV6-5 | few
CASSSSGAPYGYTF | TGTGCCAGCAGTTCCTCCGGGGCTCCTTATGGCTACACCTTC | TRBJ1-2 | - | TRBV27 | -
CASSEPREKLGEQYF | TGTGCCAGCAGTGAACCCAGGGAAAAACTCGGCGAGCAGTACTTC | TRBJ2-7 | - | TRBV2 | once
CASSQVKDDLYEQYF | TGCGCCAGCAGCCAAGTTAAGGACGATCTCTACGAGCAGTACTTC | TRBJ2-7 | - | TRBV4-1 | -
CASSFNRGKAEQYF | TGTGCCAGCAGTTTTAACAGGGGGAAGGCTGAGCAGTACTTC | TRBJ2-7 | TRBD1 | TRBV12-3/TRBV12-4 | -
CASSTGLAGVIGELFF | TGTGCCAGCAGCACAGGACTAGCGGGAGTAATCGGGGAGCTGTTTTTT | TRBJ2-2 | TRBD2 | TRBV7-2 | -
CASSPLGDRVSEQYF | TGTGCCAGCAGTCCCTTAGGGGACAGGGTGAGCGAGCAGTACTTC | TRBJ2-7 | TRBD1 | TRBV12-3/TRBV12-4 | once
CASSARGQRGYTF | TGTGCCAGCAGTGCCAGGGGACAGCGAGGCTACACCTTC | TRBJ1-2 | TRBD1 | TRBV6-1 | few
CSARDRWDLDSEQFF | TGCAGTGCTAGAGATCGATGGGACCTCGATAGTGAGCAGTTCTTC | TRBJ2-1 | - | TRBV20-1 | -
CSARISRGTEKLFF | TGCAGTGCTCGGATTTCCAGGGGGACCGAAAAACTGTTTTTT | TRBJ1-4 | TRBD1 | TRBV20-1 | -
CASSPAGTNLYEQYF | TGTGCCAGCAGCCCGGCCGGGACGAACCTTTACGAGCAGTACTTC | TRBJ2-7 | - | TRBV7-2 | few
CASSPTYTSTDTQYF | TGTGCCAGCAGCCCGACTTACACTAGCACAGATACGCAGTATTTT | TRBJ2-3 | - | TRBV11-1 | few
CASSFGFHEQYF | TGCGCCAGCAGCTTCGGGTTCCACGAGCAGTACTTC | TRBJ2-7 | - | TRBV5-1 | few
CSASRTANEKLFF | TGCAGTGCTAGTCGTACGGCTAATGAAAAACTGTTTTTT | TRBJ1-4 | - | TRBV20-1 | few
CASSLSASGANVLTF | TGTGCCAGCAGCCTCTCCGCATCTGGGGCCAACGTCCTGACTTTC | TRBJ2-6 | - | TRBV3-1 | few
CASSQGAPTGSYNYGYTF | TGCGCCAGCAGCCAAGGAGCCCCCACAGGGAGCTACAACTATGGCTACACCTTC | TRBJ1-2 | - | TRBV4-1 | -
CAISDSNQPQHF | TGTGCCATCAGTGATAGCAATCAGCCCCAGCATTTT | TRBJ1-5 | - | TRBV10-3 | many
CASSGGADGYTF | TGTGCCAGTTCGGGGGGGGCGGATGGCTACACCTTC | TRBJ1-2 | - | TRBV6-6 | -
CASSLKVPGRPDTGAFF | TGTGCCAGCAGCTTAAAGGTTCCGGGGAGGCCGGACACTGGAGCTTTCTTT | TRBJ1-1 | - | TRBV7-3 | -
CASSRTTPPQETQYF | TGTGCCAGCAGCCGAACAACTCCCCCCCAAGAGACCCAGTACTTC | TRBJ2-5 | - | TRBV4-2 | -
CAWSLTSGYKETQYF | TGTGCCTGGAGCCTCACTAGCGGTTACAAAGAGACCCAGTACTTC | TRBJ2-5 | TRBD2 | TRBV30 | -
CSVDRGNTGELFF | TGCAGCGTTGACAGGGGAAACACCGGGGAGCTGTTTTTT | TRBJ2-2 | - | TRBV29-1 | few
CASIPPEGNEQFF | TGTGCCAGCATTCCCCCCGAAGGCAATGAGCAGTTCTTC | TRBJ2-1 | - | TRBV28 | -
CASSRNRGEGYTF | TGTGCCAGCAGCCGGAACAGGGGTGAGGGCTACACCTTC | TRBJ1-2 | TRBD1 | TRBV5-6 | -
CASSAYGDRIYEQYF | TGTGCCAGCAGCGCGTATGGAGACAGAATCTACGAGCAGTACTTC | TRBJ2-7 | - | TRBV9 | -
CASSQERGDSKLAKNIQYF | TGCGCCAGCAGCCAAGAAAGGGGGGACAGCAAACTAGCCAAAAACATTCAGTACTTC | TRBJ2-4 | - | TRBV4-1 | few
CAISQDSNQPQHF | TGTGCCATCTCGCAAGACAGCAATCAGCCCCAGCATTTT | TRBJ1-5 | - | TRBV10-3 | -
CASSPSGLPNEQYF | TGTGCCAGCAGTCCCTCCGGCCTCCCGAATGAGCAGTACTTC | TRBJ2-5 | - | TRBV12-3/TRBV12-4 | -
CASSSLAGLDTQYF | TGTGCCAGCAGTTCCCTAGCGGGGCTTGATACGCAGTATTTT | TRBJ2-3 | TRBD2 | TRBV12-3/TRBV12-4 | -
CATSRDRGLASHEQYF | TGTGCCACCAGCAGAGATCGTGGGCTCGCGAGTCATGAGCAGTACTTC | TRBJ2-5 | - | TRBV15 | few
CASSWQGSTGELFF | TGTGCCAGCAGTTGGCAGGGATCCACCGGGGAGCTGTTTTTT | TRBJ2-2 | - | TRBV27 | -